The TCR beta chain under discussion was sequenced for a study of blood T cell repertoires in COVID-19. At the level of the study: Researchers got acute and convalescent COVID-19 samples from the United States, Italy and Spain. Sources were T cells, B-cell-depleted T cells, or PBMCs; the material itself was cDNA or gDNA.

The ends lost 4 bases at V and 4 bases at J; junction bases unmatched: 12. Germline V gives CDR1 SGDLS, CDR2 YYNGEE. This CDR3 contains 18 residues. Sequencing used immunoSEQ multiplex PCR; TCRdb keeps in-frame clones, though not all of them. The sample carries approximately 190,000 clones, around 84% recorded once. In its sample, this clone is medium-sized. Source material: peripheral blood. This sequence was found in a man aged 25-45 years with active or convalescent COVID-19. The rearrangement links TRBV9 to TRBJ2-1, with 12 nucleotides matching TRBD1. CDR3 DNA: TGTGCCAGCAGCCCTCGGGACAGGGGGCTTTTATTGTACAATGAGCAGTTCTTC. The encoded protein is CASSPRDRGLLLYNEQFF.